This T cell receptor beta chain originates from a study of regulatory T cells in long-lasting Graves disease. The time point: newly diagnosed GD, antithyroid drugs for less than 3 months. Generation of the TCR library employed RNA extracted from PBMCs. The V gene's germline CDR1 is MGHRA and CDR2 YSYEKL. This CDR3 comprises 15 residues. V was pared by 4 bases and J by 4 bases, with 8 bases of the junction left unmatched. Library construction for TCR beta used iRepertoire HTBI primers and Arm-PCR of CDR3 regions. TCRdb re-derived calls from the multiplex PCR reads in MiXCR, one entry per CDR3 protein. The data hold about 420,000 distinct CDR3 sequences, with approximately 16% observed a single time. This same sample was also part of a study on T cells in Graves' hyperthyroidism and ophthalmopathy.

The material sequenced was peripheral blood mononuclear cells (PBMCs), taken at new diagnosis, from a patient treated with antithyroid drugs. This clonotype was obtained from a young woman with Graves disease. The V gene is TRBV4-1, the J gene TRBJ1-1; 8 nucleotides align to TRBD1. The CDR3: CASSPGQGRGTEAFF. Written as DNA, the CDR3 is TGCGCCAGCAGCCCAGGACAGGGACGGGGCACTGAAGCTTTCTTT.